A selection of T cell receptor beta chains follows, all from one sample in a study of OX40 agonist ivuxolimab in advanced cancers. The repertoire was sequenced with immunoSEQ multiplex PCR; TCRdb's copy has only in-frame clones and lacks some. The sample holds more than 15,000 clones; around three quarters are singletons and the top ten take roughly a third. This specimen was CD4+ or CD8+ T cells sorted from blood, taken in a trial of the OX40 agonist ivuxolimab. Receptor source: an adult with an advanced solid tumor such as melanoma, head and neck, liver or kidney cancer. CDR3s include the opening cysteine and the closing phenylalanine or tryptophan. The D gene is left open where the match is weak. The listing skips clone size in some rows; elsewhere it reads once, few, many or a size class.

D | size | J | V | CDR3 | DNA
- | few | TRBJ1-2 | TRBV6-5 | CASSYLGGDYGYTF | TGTGCCAGCAGTTACCTAGGGGGAGACTATGGCTACACCTTC
- | - | TRBJ1-5 | TRBV5-6 | CASSPHGGGMGQPQHF | TGTGCCAGCAGCCCCCACGGGGGCGGCATGGGTCAGCCCCAGCATTTT
TRBD1 | - | TRBJ1-4 | TRBV15 | CATSREGGITNEKLFF | TGTGCCACCAGCAGAGAAGGGGGCATAACTAATGAAAAACTGTTTTTT
- | - | TRBJ1-1 | TRBV6-6 | CASSWTGGRTEAFF | TGTGCCAGCAGTTGGACGGGAGGTCGGACTGAAGCTTTCTTT
- | - | TRBJ2-6 | TRBV28 | CASTPTLGIPYSRTNVLTF | TGTGCCAGCACCCCTACCCTCGGTATTCCGTATTCTCGGACCAACGTCCTGACTTTC
TRBD1 | - | TRBJ1-1 | TRBV27 | CASSPAGQGAFF | TGTGCCAGCAGTCCCGCGGGACAGGGGGCTTTCTTT
- | few | TRBJ1-1 | TRBV29-1 | CSVEGTQEGEAFF | TGCAGCGTTGAGGGGACTCAAGAAGGTGAAGCTTTCTTT
- | - | TRBJ2-7 | TRBV10-3 | CAISDPATGTYEQYF | TGTGCCATCAGTGACCCCGCGACAGGTACCTACGAGCAGTACTTC
TRBD2 | - | TRBJ2-3 | TRBV11-2 | CASSPRTSETDTQYF | TGTGCCAGCAGCCCCCGGACTAGCGAGACAGATACGCAGTATTTT
- | - | TRBJ1-1 | TRBV28 | CASSLMTNTEAFF | TGTGCCAGCAGTTTAATGACGAACACTGAAGCTTTCTTT
TRBD1 | - | TRBJ2-4 | TRBV2 | CASSAMTGLAKNIQYF | TGTGCCAGCAGTGCTATGACAGGGTTAGCCAAAAACATTCAGTACTTC
TRBD1 | - | TRBJ2-3 | TRBV28 | CASSLTVGTGDTDTQYF | TGTGCCAGCAGCCTAACCGTAGGGACAGGAGACACAGATACGCAGTATTTT
- | - | TRBJ1-1 | TRBV5-6 | CASSWGVNTEAFF | TGTGCCAGCAGCTGGGGGGTAAACACTGAAGCTTTCTTT
TRBD2 | - | TRBJ2-3 | TRBV7-9 | CASSPGLAGDRSTDTQYF | TGTGCCAGCAGTCCCGGACTAGCGGGAGACCGTAGCACAGATACGCAGTATTTT
- | - | TRBJ2-3 | TRBV7-3 | CASSLFPGADTQYF | TGTGCCAGCAGCTTATTCCCAGGGGCCGATACGCAGTATTTT
- | - | TRBJ2-7 | TRBV19 | CATLGGGGYEQYF | TGTGCCACATTGGGTGGCGGTGGCTACGAGCAGTACTTC
TRBD1 | - | TRBJ2-7 | TRBV6-5 | CASSLTGAHEQYF | TGTGCCAGCAGCTTGACAGGGGCCCACGAGCAGTACTTC
TRBD1 | - | TRBJ1-2 | TRBV6-5 | CASSYSQIGGGYGYTF | TGTGCCAGCAGTTACTCTCAGATAGGGGGCGGCTATGGCTACACCTTC
TRBD1 | - | TRBJ1-2 | TRBV15 | CATSISRDRANGYTF | TGTGCCACCAGCATTTCCCGGGACAGGGCCAATGGCTACACCTTC
TRBD1 | - | TRBJ2-1 | TRBV4-1 | CASSLDDRGAYNEQFF | TGCGCCAGCAGCCTCGACGACAGGGGGGCCTACAATGAGCAGTTCTTC
TRBD1 | - | TRBJ1-1 | TRBV18 | CASTRTGVTEAFF | TGTGCCAGCACCCGGACAGGGGTGACTGAAGCTTTCTTT
- | - | TRBJ2-1 | TRBV18 | CASSPPGSPMWNEQFF | TGTGCCAGCTCACCACCGGGCAGCCCTATGTGGAATGAGCAGTTCTTC
TRBD2 | - | TRBJ2-7 | TRBV7-3 | CASSSHGGRGYEQCF | TGTGCCAGCAGCTCCCACGGGGGGAGAGGGTACGAGCAGTGCTTC
- | once | TRBJ2-5 | TRBV27 | CASSLGQFQETQYF | TGTGCCAGCAGTTTAGGGCAGTTCCAAGAGACCCAGTACTTC
TRBD2 | - | TRBJ2-1 | TRBV19 | CASSPAGGDNEQFF | TGTGCCAGTAGTCCCGCGGGAGGCGACAATGAGCAGTTCTTC
TRBD1 | few | TRBJ2-1 | TRBV18 | CASTPLDRGSYNEQFF | TGTGCCAGCACTCCCTTGGACAGGGGCTCCTACAATGAGCAGTTCTTC
- | - | TRBJ2-7 | TRBV6-6 | CASSRDSYEQYF | TGTGCCAGCAGTAGGGACTCCTACGAGCAGTACTTC
- | once | TRBJ2-3 | TRBV6-5 | CASSPPGRWTQYF | TGTGCCAGCAGTCCCCCTGGGAGGTGGACGCAGTATTTT
- | - | TRBJ2-7 | TRBV27 | CASSLNAYASYEQYF | TGTGCCAGCAGTTTAAACGCGTACGCCTCCTACGAGCAGTACTTC
- | - | TRBJ1-1 | TRBV5-6 | CASSLDLAGEAFF | TGTGCCAGCAGCTTGGATCTCGCAGGTGAAGCTTTCTTT
TRBD2 | once | TRBJ2-7 | TRBV27 | CASSLGLAAYEQYF | TGTGCCAGCAGCCTGGGACTAGCAGCCTACGAGCAGTACTTC
TRBD2 | - | TRBJ2-1 | TRBV10-1 | CASSYTVPSGKPYNEQFF | TGCGCCAGCAGCTATACAGTCCCTAGCGGGAAGCCTTACAATGAGCAGTTCTTC
- | - | TRBJ2-7 | TRBV7-8 | CASSLVQGSYEQYF | TGTGCCAGCAGCTTAGTGCAGGGGTCCTACGAGCAGTACTTC
- | - | TRBJ1-5 | TRBV6-1 | CASSEGAVTWGQPQHF | TGTGCCAGCAGTGAAGGAGCCGTGACGTGGGGACAGCCCCAGCATTTT
TRBD1 | - | TRBJ2-2 | TRBV27 | CASSSPGGPGELFF | TGTGCCAGCAGTTCACCAGGGGGCCCCGGGGAGCTGTTTTTT
- | - | TRBJ1-5 | TRBV29-1 | CSVTSGDDNQPQHF | TGCAGCGTTACCTCGGGAGATGACAATCAGCCCCAGCATTTT
- | - | TRBJ2-7 | TRBV19 | CASSIVGDSDEQYF | TGTGCCAGTAGTATTGTCGGGGACTCGGACGAGCAGTACTTC
TRBD2 | - | TRBJ2-7 | TRBV7-9 | CASSTAGSYEQYF | TGTGCCAGCTCGACAGCGGGGTCCTACGAGCAGTACTTC
- | - | TRBJ1-1 | TRBV28 | CASSSRTYRGKNTEAFF | TGTGCCAGCAGTTCCAGGACCTACCGGGGGAAGAACACTGAAGCTTTCTTT
- | - | TRBJ2-7 | TRBV30 | CAWKDGTEGYF | TGTGCCTGGAAAGATGGCACTGAGGGTTACTTC